Listed here is a single T cell receptor beta chain. The authors' processing: Reference gene primer amplification in the assay estimated nucleated cell counts. Measured with immunoSEQ multiplex PCR; TCRdb has only the in-frame clones, and not every one. Clonal size and the V and J genes are those of that table, whereas D and trimming came from the DNA. The data hold 150,000 or so clones, with nearly 85% observed a single time. This sample was included in a study of blood T cell repertoires in COVID-19. Overall study: Collection of acute and convalescent COVID-19 samples took place in the United States, Italy and Spain. From T cells, B-cell-depleted T cells, or PBMCs came the material, which was cDNA or gDNA.

The germline gives CDR1 LNHDA, CDR2 SQIVND (reference sequence). There are 13 residues in the CDR3. V was clipped by 6 bases and J by 3 bases, with 11 bases between them. Sequenced material: peripheral blood. The chain recombines TRBV19 with TRBJ1-2; tentatively, D is TRBD1 (6 bases). This TCR came from a human donor in a cohort sampled during active COVID-19. CDR3 DNA: TGTGCCAGTAGCCAGGACAGATACTATGGCTACACCTTC. It yields the protein CASSQDRYYGYTF.